The 21 T cell receptor beta chains listed next were all sequenced from one sample in a study of cytomegalovirus exposure and HLA in healthy donors. PCR involved 60 Vbeta and 13 Jbeta primers. TCRdb keeps only in-frame clones here, not all; method: immunoSEQ multiplex PCR. Among about 120,000 clones listed, about 75% were seen once. Sample: PBMCs. These receptor sequences come from a woman between 35 and 50 years old in good health and CMV-seropositive.

This clone appeared a few times. CDR3 residues: CASSLAPGDYEQYF. CDR3 in DNA: TGTGCCAGCAGCTTAGCTCCCGGTGACTACGAGCAGTACTTC. The J gene is TRBJ2-7, the V gene TRBV7-8; no clear D gene. The CDR3 totals 14 residues. Trimming stripped 0 bases from V and 3 bases from J, with 9 bases between. Germline V gives CDR1 SGHVS, CDR2 FQNEAQ.

The chain combines TRBV19 with TRBJ2-3; 10 positions match TRBD2. Germline CDR1 and CDR2: LNHDA and SQIVND (reference sequence). The CDR3 extends over 17 amino acids. J was trimmed by 8 bases and V by 3 bases; bases with no gene match: 14. CDR3 sequence: CASSIWGASGGSGTQYF. The CDR3, as DNA: TGTGCCAGTAGTATCTGGGGGGCTAGCGGGGGATCGGGTACGCAGTATTTT.

This clone was seen only a few times. The genes are TRBV13 and TRBJ2-1, with 10 bases fitting TRBD2. From germline, CDR1 is PRHDT and CDR2 FYEKMQ (reference sequence). This CDR3 is built from 15 residues. Losses at the gene ends were 2 bases for V and 7 bases for J; bases not matched to a gene: 5. The CDR3 DNA sequence: TGTGCCAGCAGCTTATCTAGCGGGGGTCGGAATGAGCAGTTCTTC. Its protein product is CASSLSSGGRNEQFF.

The chain uses TRBV5-1 and TRBJ2-3, with D possibly being TRBD2 (6 bases). The CDR3 contains 15 residues. V lost 3 bases, J lost 5 bases, and 16 bases lay in between. The germline gives CDR1 SGHRS, CDR2 YFSETQ. CDR3 region: CASSYAGSRGDTQYF. The CDR3 coding sequence is TGCGCCAGCAGCTATGCGGGGTCTCGCGGAGATACGCAGTATTTT.

The J gene is TRBJ1-2, the V gene TRBV2; no clear D. Trimming stripped 6 bases from V and 7 bases from J, with 15 bases between. Germline V gene lookup returns CDR1 SNHLY and CDR2 FYNNEI. The CDR3 is 13 amino acids. CDR3 in amino acids: CASSPRGDRGYTF. CDR3 nucleotides: TGTGCCAGCAGCCCACGGGGAGATCGTGGCTACACCTTC.

Here the CDR3 reads CASTLPLRNYGYTF. The CDR3 nucleotides read TGTGCCAGCACCCTACCCCTACGTAACTATGGCTACACCTTC. This rearrangement joins TRBV5-4 to TRBJ1-2; D is ambiguous. Looked up from germline, CDR1 is SGHNT and CDR2 is YYREEE (reference sequence). Trimming pared 6 bases from V and 1 base from J, leaving 13 bases between. The CDR3 is made up of 14 amino acids.

The V call is TRBV10-3, the J call TRBJ1-2; D gene unclear. Trimming took off 4 bases at V and 1 base at J, with 7 bases between the two ends. Germline CDR1 and CDR2: ENHRY and SYGVKD. The CDR3 totals 13 residues. The CDR3 loop is CAISVEGNYGYTF. In nucleotides, the CDR3 is TGTGCCATCAGTGTGGAGGGTAACTATGGCTACACCTTC.

The chain employs TRBV5-1 and TRBJ2-1, with D possibly TRBD2 on 5 matching bases. The V and J ends lost 2 bases and 8 bases respectively, with 17 bases between them. Germline V gene sequence: CDR1 SGHRS, CDR2 YFSETQ. CDR3 length: 15 residues. This chain's CDR3 is CASSFVSGPRDEQFF. CDR3 DNA sequence: TGCGCCAGCAGCTTTGTGAGTGGACCGAGGGATGAGCAGTTCTTC.

The chain recombines TRBV5-6 with TRBJ1-2; 8 nucleotides line up with TRBD1. Germline loops: CDR1 SGHDT, CDR2 YYEEEE. This CDR3 is 15 amino acids long. The V and J ends lost 3 bases and 8 bases, in that order; junction bases with no gene match: 12. In nucleotides, the CDR3 is TGTGCCAGCAGCTCGGGCCTCGGACAGGGAGGAGGCTACACCTTC. Amino acids: CASSSGLGQGGGYTF.

The rearrangement uses TRBV27 and TRBJ1-1; D gene unclear. Trimming left V 3 bases short and J 0 bases short, with 8 bases between. CDR1 MNHEY and CDR2 SMNVEV come from the germline V gene (reference sequence). The CDR3 spans 14 residues. CDR3 coding DNA: TGTGCCAGCAGTTTTTCAGGTATGAACACTGAAGCTTTCTTT. It specifies CASSFSGMNTEAFF.

This clone was observed once. CDR3 loop: CASSIRQVDQFF. CDR3 nucleotides: TGTGCCAGCAGCATCCGACAGGTCGATCAGTTCTTC. This chain joins TRBV7-2 and TRBJ2-1, with D maybe TRBD1 (6 bases). The V and J ends lost 5 bases and 13 bases respectively, with 15 bases between them. From germline, CDR1 is SGHTA and CDR2 FQGNSA. This CDR3 has 12 residues.

The chain employs TRBV19 and TRBJ1-2; D perhaps matches TRBD1 (6 bases). Germline CDR1 LNHDA, CDR2 SQIVND (reference sequence). The CDR3 is made up of 15 amino acids. With 5 bases removed from V and 2 bases from J, the gap between germline ends came to 15 bases. CDR3 DNA sequence: TGTGCCAGTAGTCATTCCAGGGGCGTCAACTATGGCTACACCTTC. It is translated as CASSHSRGVNYGYTF.

The chain employs TRBV7-2 and TRBJ2-5, with TRBD1 matching 8 bases. Germline V gene data show CDR1 as SGHTA and CDR2 as FQGNSA. This CDR3 has 14 residues. After removal of 5 bases from V and 4 bases from J, the junction contained 6 bases not matched to a gene. CDR3 loop: CASSIGQGPETQYF. The CDR3 nucleotides read TGTGCCAGCAGCATCGGACAGGGTCCAGAGACCCAGTACTTC.

The chain uses TRBV7-9 and TRBJ2-6, with TRBD1 as a possible D gene (6 bases). V lost 2 bases and J 4 bases, leaving 15 bases between the germline ends. CDR1 SEHNR and CDR2 FQNEAQ come from the germline V gene (reference sequence). This CDR3 is 17 amino acids long. CDR3 loop: CASSLTGIRSGANVLTF. CDR3 nucleotide sequence: TGTGCCAGCAGCTTAACAGGGATCCGTTCCGGGGCCAACGTCCTGACTTTC.

The J gene is TRBJ2-2, the V gene TRBV2; D is undetermined. Between the trimmed V and J ends, which lost 0 bases and 9 bases, there was a span of 8 bases. In germline, CDR1 is SNHLY, CDR2 FYNNEI. CDR3 size: 13 residues. The CDR3 sequence is CASSEALQWELFF. Here the CDR3 DNA reads TGTGCCAGCAGTGAAGCGCTTCAGTGGGAGCTGTTTTTT.

On this clone: The same CDR3 arises from other DNA sequences in this sample as well. V gene TRBV19 combines with J gene TRBJ1-4, with 7 nucleotides matching TRBD1. The CDR3 has 15 amino acids. CDR1 is LNHDA, CDR2 SQIVND, per germline (reference sequence). V lost 5 bases, J lost 4 bases, and 7 bases stayed unmatched. This CDR3 is CASSRRDRGNEKLFF. DNA of the CDR3: TGTGCCAGTAGTCGCCGGGACAGAGGTAATGAAAAACTGTTTTTT.

J is TRBJ1-3 and V is TRBV5-8; D remains ambiguous. Germline V lookup: CDR1 SGHTS, CDR2 YDEGEE. V lost 3 bases and J 0 bases, leaving 10 bases between the germline ends. The CDR3 length is 15 residues. The CDR3 sequence is CASSYSTISGNTIYF. CDR3 nucleotide sequence: TGTGCCAGCAGCTATAGTACGATCTCTGGAAACACCATATATTTT.

The chain recombines TRBV2 with TRBJ1-4; D unresolved. The CDR3 is 13 residues long. V was trimmed by 6 bases and J by 7 bases, leaving 12 bases between them. Germline-derived CDR1 and CDR2 are SNHLY and FYNNEI. The CDR3 sequence: CASRSGNLEKLFF. The CDR3 DNA reads as TGTGCCAGCAGGTCCGGGAACCTTGAAAAACTGTTTTTT.

CDR3 DNA: TGCGCCAGCAGCCTCGAGGTTTCTAACTATGGCTACACCTTC. Protein product: CASSLEVSNYGYTF. The chain couples TRBV4-1 to TRBJ1-2, with D uncertain. V lost 4 bases and J lost 0, with 9 bases in between. Germline lookup yields CDR1 MGHRA and CDR2 YSYEKL. The CDR3 totals 14 residues.

J is TRBJ2-3 and V is TRBV7-6, with TRBD1 matching 7 bases. J lost 5 bases, V lost 3 bases, and 5 bases had no gene match. Germline V gene data show CDR1 as SGHVS and CDR2 as FNYEAQ. This CDR3 is 14 amino acids long. CDR3 sequence: CASSFLRGQDTQYF. The CDR3 DNA reads as TGTGCCAGCAGCTTCTTGAGGGGGCAAGATACGCAGTATTTT.

DNA for the CDR3: TGTGCCAGCAGCCCACGAAGGACAGGGGCTGTAGCCAAAAACATTCAGTACTTC. This sequence encodes CASSPRRTGAVAKNIQYF. V gene TRBV27 combines with J gene TRBJ2-4; 9 bases align to TRBD1. V trimming: 6 bases; J trimming: 0 bases; junction bases outside the gene matches: 12. CDR1 and CDR2 (germline): MNHEY, SMNVEV (reference sequence). CDR3 size: 18 residues.